The sequence of this T cell receptor (beta chain) was determined in a study of PD-L1 blockade in urothelial cancer. The wider study: The researchers analyzed blood 3 weeks (second dose) and 6 weeks after treatment start. Peripheral blood specimens exhibited a median yield of about 140,000 T cells. Notes on the study in general: Blood clones associated with the tumor expanded more at 3 weeks in durable-benefit patients. Pretreatment clonality of the blood TCR repertoire below the median was predictive of superior survival.

Regarding time point: pretreatment peripheral blood. The data were produced by immunoSEQ multiplex PCR, yet TCRdb's version contains in-frame clones alone and is incomplete. In the table there are about 74,000 clones, approximately 87% of which are singletons. Points on this clone: Its antigen is currently unknown.

The clonotype originates from a man aged 70-80 years with urothelial cancer. The material sequenced was PBMCs, taken around atezolizumab (anti-PD-L1) treatment.

The DNA for the CDR3 is TGTGCCAGCAGGGGGGGGGCTGGAAACACCATATATTTT. It yields the protein CASRGGAGNTIYF. This sequence joins TRBV2 and TRBJ1-3; possibly TRBD1 for D (5 bases). V was shortened by 6 bases and J by 2 bases, with 8 bases between the two germline ends. CDR1 and CDR2 from the germline V gene are SNHLY and FYNNEI. CDR3 length: 13 amino acids.